The 19 T cell receptor beta chains listed next were all sequenced from one sample in a study of blood T cell repertoires in COVID-19. Profiled with immunoSEQ multiplex PCR; TCRdb holds only in-frame clones, not every one. The data contain 300,000 to 400,000 clones, roughly 90% of them singletons. Input material: peripheral blood. The receptors were gathered from a woman aged 70 to 79 with COVID-19, enrolled during active disease.

V is TRBV4-1 and J is TRBJ1-2, with TRBD1 matching over 7 bases. CDR3 length: 15 residues. Germline V gives CDR1 MGHRA, CDR2 YSYEKL. The V gene end was trimmed by 2 bases and the J gene end by 1 base; junction bases not matched to a gene: 4. CDR3 DNA: TGCGCCAGCAGCCAAACAGGGGAAGATAACTATGGCTACACCTTC. Residues: CASSQTGEDNYGYTF.

The V call is TRBV23-1, the J call TRBJ1-5; 7 bases are a match to TRBD1. TRBV23-1 is an ORF; its function is uncertain. There are 20 residues in the CDR3. V shed 4 bases and J 0 bases; nucleotides not matched to a gene: 18. The CDR3 sequence: CASSPVVTTGPLLSNQPQHF. The CDR3 DNA reads TGCGCCAGCAGTCCGGTCGTCACGACAGGGCCACTTCTTAGCAATCAGCCCCAGCATTTT.

This chain links TRBV6-5 with TRBJ1-2, with D possibly being TRBD1 (6 bases). The CDR3 is made up of 16 amino acids. Trimming left V 2 bases short and J 4 bases short, with 17 bases between. CDR1 is MNHEY and CDR2 is SVGAGI in the germline V gene. CDR3 sequence reads: CASSYLSLGATYGYTF. DNA for the CDR3: TGTGCCAGCAGTTACCTATCGTTGGGGGCCACCTATGGCTACACCTTC.

This chain joins TRBV7-6 and TRBJ2-3; 9 bases align to TRBD1. Germline V gives CDR1 SGHVS, CDR2 FNYEAQ. Trimming at V came to 5 bases and at J to 3 bases, leaving 6 bases not matched to a gene. The CDR3 spans 15 residues. The CDR3 loop reads CASSPDRGRTDTQYF. The CDR3 region has the DNA TGTGCCAGCAGCCCGGACAGGGGAAGGACAGATACGCAGTATTTT.

This clone has just a few counts. This chain joins TRBV9 and TRBJ1-1; 7 bases fit TRBD1. There are 15 residues in the CDR3. With V trimmed by 3 bases and J by 1 base, 6 bases remained unmatched. Germline CDR1 is SGDLS and CDR2 is YYNGEE. CDR3 DNA sequence: TGTGCCAGCAGCGCTTGGGGGACAGCGAACACTGAAGCTTTCTTT. Protein: CASSAWGTANTEAFF.

V gene TRBV29-1 combines with J gene TRBJ2-3, with TRBD1 matching over 7 bases. CDR3 size: 14 residues. Germline V gene sequence: CDR1 SQVTM, CDR2 ANQGSEA. With 5 bases clipped from V and 1 base from J, the junction kept 6 bases outside the gene matches. Written as DNA, the CDR3 is TGCAGCGTTCTGCCGGACAGGCGCACAGATACGCAGTATTTT. It codes for CSVLPDRRTDTQYF.

This clone was recorded only once. The rearrangement joins TRBV12-2 to TRBJ2-3; the table's D call TRBD2 went unverified against the DNA. TRBV12-2 is designated a pseudogene. The CDR3 has 14 amino acids. CDR3: CASRPRGARDTQYF. Here the CDR3 DNA reads TGTGCAAGTCGCCCGCGGGGGGCGAGAGATACGCAGTATTTT.

This clone occurred once. The chain couples TRBV6-5 to TRBJ1-6; TRBD1 aligns across 7 bases. The CDR3 is 15 amino acids. The germline gives CDR1 MNHEY, CDR2 SVGAGI. V trimming: 5 bases; J trimming: 10 bases; junction bases outside the gene matches: 11. The chain's CDR3 is CASSIETGSGSPLHF. CDR3 DNA sequence: TGTGCCAGCAGTATAGAGACAGGGTCCGGGTCACCCCTCCACTTT.

J is TRBJ1-1 and V is TRBV18; a weak D match, TRBD1 (6 bases). The CDR3 contains 15 residues. Germline assignment: CDR1 KGHSH and CDR2 LQKENI. Trimming left V 4 bases short and J 1 base short, with 13 bases between. This CDR3 is CASSLHPRGNTEAFF. In nucleotides, the CDR3 is TGTGCCAGCTCACTCCATCCCAGGGGGAACACTGAAGCTTTCTTT.

The CDR3 loop is CASRLTGTEAFF. DNA of the CDR3: TGTGCCAGCAGGTTGACAGGCACTGAAGCTTTCTTT. The V and J genes are TRBV7-9 and TRBJ1-1, with D perhaps TRBD1 (6 bases). This CDR3 has 12 residues. Germline CDR1 is SEHNR and CDR2 is FQNEAQ (reference sequence). Trimming removed 6 bases from V and 4 bases from J, with 9 bases in between.

V gene TRBV5-1 combines with J gene TRBJ1-6; 9 nucleotides match TRBD1. The CDR3 is 16 amino acids. J lost 7 bases, V lost 0 bases, and 5 bases had no gene match. Germline V CDR1 and CDR2: SGHRS, YFSETQ. CDR3 region: CASSLVPGTGNSPLHF. The CDR3 region has the DNA TGCGCCAGCAGCTTGGTCCCCGGGACAGGGAATTCACCCCTCCACTTT.

V usage is TRBV7-9 and J usage is TRBJ1-5; D is perhaps TRBD1 (5 bases). CDR1 and CDR2 from the germline V gene are SEHNR and FQNEAQ (reference sequence). V lost 6 bases, J lost 4 bases, and 10 bases lay in between. This CDR3 is 13 amino acids long. In nucleotides, the CDR3 is TGTGCCAGCAGTCCTTCAGGGAATCAGCCCCAGCATTTT. Translating it yields CASSPSGNQPQHF.

The genes are TRBV6-5 and TRBJ1-1; D uncertain. From germline, CDR1 is MNHEY and CDR2 SVGAGI. The CDR3 has 14 amino acids. The V and J ends lost 0 bases and 0 bases respectively, with 5 bases between them. The CDR3 is CASSYSAVNTEAFF. As DNA, the CDR3 is TGTGCCAGCAGTTACTCGGCAGTGAACACTGAAGCTTTCTTT.

The rearrangement uses TRBV7-6 and TRBJ2-7; possible D gene TRBD1, 6 bases. Germline V gives CDR1 SGHVS, CDR2 FNYEAQ. Trimming cost V 6 bases and J 2 bases, with 17 bases left between them. The CDR3 spans 15 residues. The CDR3 nucleotides are TGTGCCAGCAGTTCAATCACAGGGAACCCCTACGAGCAGTACTTC. Translating gives CASSSITGNPYEQYF. Full variable domain (outside the CDR3, taken from reference TRBV7-6 and TRBJ2-7): GAGVSQSPRYKVTKRGQDVALRCDPISGHVSLYWYRQALGQGPEFLTYFNYEAQQDKSGLPNDRFSAERPEGSISTLTIQRTEQRDSAMYRCASSSITGNPYEQYFGPGTRLTVT.

The genes are TRBV9 and TRBJ2-1; 7 bases line up with TRBD1. Germline loops: CDR1 SGDLS, CDR2 YYNGEE. V lost 0 bases, J lost 4 bases, and 7 bases stayed unmatched. This CDR3 comprises 16 residues. CDR3 loop: CASSVVGAGGYNEQFF. The CDR3, as DNA: TGTGCCAGCAGCGTAGTGGGGGCAGGGGGTTACAATGAGCAGTTCTTC.

This sequence joins TRBV9 and TRBJ2-7; 13 positions agree with TRBD2. The CDR3 runs 17 residues. Germline loops: CDR1 SGDLS, CDR2 YYNGEE. Germline trimming cut 4 bases from V and 0 bases from J; bases unmatched to any gene: 7. The CDR3 spells CASSTGLAGATSYEQYF. The DNA for the CDR3 is TGTGCCAGCAGCACCGGACTAGCGGGGGCCACCTCCTACGAGCAGTACTTC.

Note on this clone: One base away lies a much larger clone, so this may be a sequencing read error. The sample has other DNA sequences that encode this CDR3 too. The chain couples TRBV7-2 to TRBJ1-1; a possible D gene is TRBD1 (5 bases). The CDR3 contains 12 residues. CDR1 SGHTA and CDR2 FQGNSA come from the germline V gene. CDR3 amino acids: CASSPGGAEAFF. CDR3 DNA sequence: TGTGCCAGCAGCCCGGGAGGGGCTGAAGCCTTCTTT.

This clone was detected only a few times. This chain links TRBV3-1 (or the pseudogene TRBV3-2) with TRBJ2-3; 8 nucleotides line up with TRBD2. There are 14 residues in the CDR3. Germline lookup yields CDR1 LGHDT and CDR2 YNNKEL (reference sequence). J lost 0 bases, V lost 7 bases, and 3 bases had no gene match. This CDR3 is CASNLAGSTDTQYF. In DNA, the CDR3 is TGTGCCAGCAACTTAGCGGGGAGCACAGATACGCAGTATTTT.

This chain joins TRBV21-1 and TRBJ1-5; TRBD1, as called in the table, went unchecked against the DNA. TRBV21-1 is assigned pseudogene status. The CDR3 has 16 residues. The CDR3 is CASTDRQGDSNQPQHF. The DNA of the CDR3 is TGTGCCAGCACCGATCGACAGGGTGATAGCAATCAGCCCCAGCATTTT.